The 32 T cell receptor beta chains in this list originate from one sample, sequenced in a study of CD8 T cells in Susac syndrome. With random hexamers, reverse transcription was performed on about 0.45 to 1 ug of RNA. TCRdb called the immunoSEQ multiplex PCR reads again in MiXCR, with one record for every CDR3 protein. The sample lists tens of thousands of distinct CDR3 sequences; around 93% were seen once. The sample was CD4+ T cells from PBMCs. These receptor sequences come from a human donor with Susac syndrome.

V usage is TRBV7-9 and J usage is TRBJ2-1, with 8 bases matching TRBD2. Trimming removed 1 base from V and 4 bases from J; junction bases left unmatched: 9. This CDR3 has 17 residues. CDR1 and CDR2 (germline): SEHNR, FQNEAQ (reference sequence). The CDR3 DNA sequence: TGTGCCAGCAGCTTAGATTTAAGTGGCGGGGGGTACAATGAGCAGTTCTTC. This gives the protein CASSLDLSGGGYNEQFF.

The chain has TRBV25-1 and TRBJ1-2, with D possibly being TRBD1 (6 bases). Trimming took 6 bases from V and 6 from J, leaving 11 bases between them. The CDR3 sequence is 12 residues long. Germline CDR1 and CDR2: MGHDK and SYGVNS. The CDR3 DNA reads as TGTGCCAGCAGCCCCGGACAGCATGGCTACACCTTC. Protein sequence: CASSPGQHGYTF.

V and J are TRBV11-2 and TRBJ2-7; maybe TRBD1 (5 bases). V lost 6 bases to trimming and J lost 5 bases, with 14 bases between them. The CDR3 is 13 amino acids. CDR1 and CDR2 from the germline V gene are SGHAT and FQNNGV. CDR3 sequence: CASRNTGNHEQYF. DNA of the CDR3: TGTGCCAGCAGAAATACAGGTAACCACGAGCAGTACTTC.

J is TRBJ1-2 and V is TRBV28, with 11 bases that match TRBD1. CDR3 length equals 15 residues. Germline V gene sequence: CDR1 MDHEN, CDR2 SYDVKM. V trimming: 6 bases; J trimming: 6 bases; junction bases outside the gene matches: 9. The CDR3 is CASRISGTGGHGYTF. The CDR3 DNA reads as TGTGCCAGCAGGATTTCCGGGACAGGGGGTCATGGCTACACCTTC.

The chain carries TRBV7-2 and TRBJ2-5; 9 nucleotides match TRBD1. Trimming removed 5 bases from V and 4 bases from J; junction bases left unmatched: 8. The CDR3 is made up of 15 amino acids. Germline V gene data show CDR1 as SGHTA and CDR2 as FQGNSA. The DNA for the CDR3 is TGTGCCAGCAGCCGAGCCCCGGGACAGGGAGAGACCCAGTACTTC. Encoded protein: CASSRAPGQGETQYF.

Here the CDR3 reads CASSLYKASYGYTF. CDR3 nucleotides: TGTGCCAGCAGTTTATACAAGGCGAGTTACGGCTACACCTTC. The chain carries TRBV27 and TRBJ1-2; D gene ambiguous. The CDR3 consists of 14 residues. Germline CDR1 reads MNHEY; CDR2 reads SMNVEV (reference sequence). V gave up 1 base and J gave up 8 bases, with 14 bases separating them.

V and J are TRBV20-1 and TRBJ1-6, with a tentative D call TRBD1 (6 bases). Trimming removed 3 bases at V and 3 bases at J, with 12 bases between. Per the germline V gene, CDR1 is DFQATT and CDR2 is SNEGSKA (reference sequence). The CDR3 sequence is 15 residues long. The CDR3 spells CSASRGQIYNSPLHF. The CDR3 DNA reads as TGCAGTGCTAGCCGTGGACAGATCTATAATTCACCCCTCCACTTT.

The chain couples TRBV7-9 to TRBJ2-7; D unclear. The ends were cut back, 5 bases at V and 2 bases at J, with 19 bases in the middle. In germline, CDR1 is SEHNR, CDR2 FQNEAQ (reference sequence). The CDR3 consists of 16 residues. The CDR3 region has the DNA TGTGCCAGCAGCCACATCCAGACTGAACCCCCCTACGAGCAGTACTTC. Protein: CASSHIQTEPPYEQYF.

The chain carries TRBV28 and TRBJ1-2; D gene unclear. Trimming left V 6 bases short and J 3 bases short, with 8 bases between. This CDR3 has 12 amino acids. Germline values: CDR1 MDHEN, CDR2 SYDVKM. The CDR3 region is CASRISDYGYTF. In DNA, the CDR3 is TGTGCCAGCAGGATTTCCGACTATGGCTACACCTTC.

V is TRBV6-4 and J is TRBJ2-3, with D possibly TRBD2 on 6 matching bases. CDR3 length: 13 residues. CDR1 is MRHNA, CDR2 SNTAGT, per germline. The V end lost 7 bases, the J end lost 8 bases, and 16 bases lay between the germline ends. The CDR3: CASNIIRGSTQYF. The CDR3 DNA is TGTGCCAGCAACATTATTCGGGGGTCTACGCAGTATTTT.

A word on this clonotype: The germline gene is not matched at one end of the junction; a read error may be the cause. The chain employs TRBV28 and TRBJ2-3, with 13 bases matching TRBD2. The CDR3 covers 15 residues. Germline V CDR1 and CDR2: MDHEN, SYDVKM. The DNA of the CDR3 is TGTGCCGGCAGGCTGGGACTAGCGGGGACAGATACGCAGTATTTT. Its translation: CAGRLGLAGTDTQYF.

V gene TRBV19 combines with J gene TRBJ1-4; D is unresolved. The V end was cut by 5 bases, the J end by 5 bases, with 9 bases between. CDR1 and CDR2 from the germline V gene are LNHDA and SQIVND (reference sequence). The CDR3 runs 13 residues. The CDR3: CASSSPPNEKLFF. CDR3 sequence (DNA): TGTGCCAGTAGTTCTCCGCCCAATGAAAAACTGTTTTTT. Complete variable domain (other parts from reference TRBV19 and TRBJ1-4): DGGITQSPKYLFRKEGQNVTLSCEQNLNHDAMYWYRQDPGQGLRLIYYSQIVNDFQKGDIAEGYSVSREKKESFPLTVTSAQKNPTAFYLCASSSPPNEKLFFGSGTQLSVL.

The chain combines TRBV5-4 with TRBJ2-1, with D unclear. Deletions cut 0 bases from V and 8 bases from J, with 9 bases between. The CDR3 is 13 residues long. Germline CDR1 reads SGHNT; CDR2 reads YYREEE (reference sequence). The CDR3: CASSLGIPDEQFF. CDR3 bases: TGTGCCAGCAGCTTGGGTATTCCGGATGAGCAGTTCTTC. The whole variable domain, remainder taken from reference TRBV5-4 and TRBJ2-1, is ETGVTQSPTHLIKTRGQQVTLRCSSQSGHNTVSWYQQALGQGPQFIFQYYREEENGRGNFPPRFSGLQFPNYSSELNVNALELDDSALYLCASSLGIPDEQFFGPGTRLTVL.

This clonotype was seen a single time. The chain is built from TRBV28 and TRBJ2-4; TRBD2 might be the D (5 bases). CDR1 and CDR2 (germline): MDHEN, SYDVKM. The V gene lost 4 bases and the J gene lost 2 bases, with 12 bases spanning the gap. The CDR3 is 15 residues long. In DNA, the CDR3 is TGTGCCAGCAGTTCCTTTAGAGGGACCAAAAACATTCAGTACTTC. Translation gives CASSSFRGTKNIQYF.

The chain carries TRBV29-1 and TRBJ1-1, with TRBD1 matching over 7 bases. This CDR3 spans 11 amino acids. Germline V gene lookup returns CDR1 SQVTM and CDR2 ANQGSEA. The junction had 5 bases not matched to a gene; V was cut back by 7 bases and J by 6 bases. The CDR3 bases are TGCAGCGGGCACGACAGGGCTGAAGCTTTCTTT. Translating gives CSGHDRAEAFF.

This chain links TRBV6-5 with TRBJ1-1, with D uncertain. The CDR3 is 15 amino acids. Per germline, CDR1 MNHEY and CDR2 SVGAGI. With 2 bases removed from V and 6 bases from J, the gap between germline ends came to 16 bases. The CDR3: CASSYGRGAPSEAFF. In DNA form, the CDR3 reads TGTGCCAGCAGTTACGGGCGGGGAGCACCTTCTGAAGCTTTCTTT.

This chain links TRBV18 with TRBJ1-1, with TRBD1 matching 7 bases. This CDR3 region has 13 residues. Per the germline V gene, CDR1 is KGHSH and CDR2 is LQKENI. After removal of 2 bases from V and 5 bases from J, the junction contained 2 bases not matched to a gene. The CDR3, as DNA: TGTGCCAGCTCACCAAGACAGGGAACTGAAGCTTTCTTT. Amino acid sequence: CASSPRQGTEAFF.

J is TRBJ1-5 and V is TRBV3-1; D remains ambiguous. This CDR3 spans 14 amino acids. V was clipped by 0 bases and J by 6 bases, with 9 bases between them. Germline CDR1 LGHDT, CDR2 YNNKEL (reference sequence). The CDR3 spells CASSQERVVQPQHF. For the CDR3, the DNA is TGTGCCAGCAGCCAAGAAAGAGTGGTTCAGCCCCAGCATTTT. Based on the CDR3 plus reference TRBV3-1 and TRBJ1-5, the full variable domain is DTAVSQTPKYLVTQMGNDKSIKCEQNLGHDTMYWYKQDSKKFLKIMFSYNNKELIINETVPNRFSPKSPDKAHLNLHINSLELGDSAVYFCASSQERVVQPQHFGDGTRLSIL.

This chain's CDR3 is CATSDYTGGLGDTQYF. The CDR3 nucleotides are TGTGCCACCAGTGATTATACGGGGGGGCTGGGAGATACGCAGTATTTT. The chain uses TRBV24-1 and TRBJ2-3; 8 bases are a match to TRBD2. Trimming removed 2 bases from V and 5 bases from J; junction bases left unmatched: 8. The CDR3 runs to 16 residues. Per the germline V gene, CDR1 is KGHDR and CDR2 is SFDVKD.

The V and J genes are TRBV5-1 and TRBJ2-5; 13 positions match TRBD2. V lost 8 bases, J lost 5 bases, and 6 bases stayed unmatched. Germline V CDR1 and CDR2: SGHRS, YFSETQ. The CDR3 runs 14 residues. The CDR3 region is CASQGTSGEETQYF. Here the CDR3 DNA reads TGCGCCAGTCAAGGGACTAGCGGGGAGGAGACCCAGTACTTC.

The chain employs TRBV3-1 and TRBJ2-6, with a weak D call TRBD1 (6 bases). Trimming shortened V by 0 bases and J by 0 bases, and 9 bases separated the two germline ends. Germline lookup yields CDR1 LGHDT and CDR2 YNNKEL (reference sequence). This CDR3 spans 17 amino acids. For the CDR3, the DNA is TGTGCCAGCAGCCAAGATTTCAGGGGCTCTGGGGCCAACGTCCTGACTTTC. Its translation is CASSQDFRGSGANVLTF.

CDR3: CASSLGQGANTDTQYF. DNA for the CDR3: TGCGCCAGCAGCTTGGGACAGGGGGCTAACACAGATACGCAGTATTTT. The chain recombines TRBV5-1 with TRBJ2-3; TRBD1 matches 10 bases. Germline CDR1 SGHRS, CDR2 YFSETQ. CDR3 length: 16 amino acids. With 0 bases clipped from V and 2 bases from J, the junction kept 3 bases outside the gene matches. Full variable domain (rest looked up from reference TRBV5-1 and TRBJ2-3): KAGVTQTPRYLIKTRGQQVTLSCSPISGHRSVSWYQQTPGQGLQFLFEYFSETQRNKGNFPGRFSGRQFSNSRSEMNVSTLELGDSALYLCASSLGQGANTDTQYFGPGTRLTVL.

The chain has TRBV19 and TRBJ2-2; D possibly matches TRBD1 or TRBD2 (5 bases each). The CDR3 length is 13 residues. Per germline, CDR1 LNHDA and CDR2 SQIVND (reference sequence). Trimming stripped 8 bases from V and 5 bases from J, with 12 bases between. CDR3 nucleotide sequence: TGTGCCAGTTGCGTGGGGGAAACCGGGGAGCTGTTTTTT. It is translated as CASCVGETGELFF.

This clonotype was seen only once. The gene calls are TRBV5-1 and TRBJ1-1; D not resolved. The germline gives CDR1 SGHRS, CDR2 YFSETQ. This CDR3 contains 14 residues. Between the trimmed V and J ends, which lost 4 bases and 0 bases, there was a span of 10 bases. DNA for the CDR3: TGCGCCAGCAGCCTCGTCTTCATGAACACTGAAGCTTTCTTT. Protein product: CASSLVFMNTEAFF.

The chain links TRBV28 to TRBJ2-7, with D perhaps matching TRBD1 (7 bases). The V and J ends lost 7 bases and 3 bases respectively, with 19 bases between them. Germline V CDR1 and CDR2: MDHEN, SYDVKM. CDR3 size: 15 residues. CDR3 residues: CASTLRRGLSYEQYF. CDR3 in DNA: TGTGCCAGCACCTTGAGGAGGGGGCTTAGCTACGAGCAGTACTTC.

The V call is TRBV24-1, the J call TRBJ2-1, with TRBD1 identical over 10 bases. From germline, CDR1 is KGHDR and CDR2 SFDVKD. This CDR3 is built from 16 residues. Trimming at V came to 3 bases and at J to 8 bases, leaving 9 bases not matched to a gene. CDR3 loop: CATSDPGQGRGDEQFF. The CDR3 DNA reads as TGTGCCACCAGTGATCCGGGACAGGGGAGAGGTGATGAGCAGTTCTTC.

The chain carries TRBV7-2 and TRBJ2-3, with D unclear. The length of the CDR3 is 14 residues. Germline loops: CDR1 SGHTA, CDR2 FQGNSA. Trimming removed 5 bases at V and 4 bases at J, with 13 bases between. DNA of the CDR3: TGTGCCAGCAGCCCCGGTTGGCCCCCAGATACGCAGTATTTT. Its protein product is CASSPGWPPDTQYF.

This rearrangement joins TRBV7-2 to TRBJ2-1; no reliable D call. The CDR3 sequence is 16 residues long. The germline gives CDR1 SGHTA, CDR2 FQGNSA. Between the trimmed V and J ends, which lost 2 bases and 8 bases, there was a span of 19 bases. CDR3 sequence: CASSLPLTVSGDEQFF. In nucleotides, the CDR3 is TGTGCCAGCAGCTTACCTCTGACGGTCAGTGGGGATGAGCAGTTCTTC.

The chain uses TRBV5-1 and TRBJ2-7; D may be TRBD1 or TRBD2 (6 bases each). Germline CDR1 is SGHRS and CDR2 is YFSETQ. V lost 3 bases and J 7 bases, leaving 14 bases between the germline ends. This CDR3 is built from 13 residues. The CDR3 DNA follows: TGCGCCAGCAGCTCGTGGGGGGCCGGAGAGCAGTACTTC. Protein product: CASSSWGAGEQYF.

V usage is TRBV20-1 and J usage is TRBJ2-4; D remains unclear. This CDR3 comprises 15 residues. Germline CDR1 DFQATT, CDR2 SNEGSKA (reference sequence). Trimming left V 3 bases short and J 0 bases short, with 12 bases between. The CDR3 DNA follows: TGCAGTGCTAGGACCCTGGCTGTAGCCAAAAACATTCAGTACTTC. This codes for CSARTLAVAKNIQYF.

This rearrangement joins TRBV6-2 or TRBV6-3 to TRBJ2-7, with 9 bases that match TRBD1. CDR3 length equals 15 residues. With V trimmed by 7 bases and J by 3 bases, 10 bases remained unmatched. CDR1 is MNHEY and CDR2 is SVGEGT in the germline V gene. The CDR3 coding sequence is TGTGCCAGCACTCACGGCTGGGACAGGGTCTACGAGCAGTACTTC. Its translation: CASTHGWDRVYEQYF.

This rearrangement joins TRBV2 to TRBJ2-7; 8 bases line up with TRBD1. With V trimmed by 2 bases and J by 1 base, 10 bases remained unmatched. This CDR3 spans 17 amino acids. Germline V gives CDR1 SNHLY, CDR2 FYNNEI. The DNA of the CDR3 is TGTGCCAGCAGTGAAAGGCACCCAGGACAGGGTTCCTACGAGCAGTACTTC. It yields the protein CASSERHPGQGSYEQYF. Supplemented by reference TRBV2 and TRBJ2-7, the full variable domain reads EPEVTQTPSHQVTQMGQEVILRCVPISNHLYFYWYRQILGQKVEFLVSFYNNEISEKSEIFDDQFSVERPDGSNFTLKIRSTKLEDSAMYFCASSERHPGQGSYEQYFGPGTRLTVT.